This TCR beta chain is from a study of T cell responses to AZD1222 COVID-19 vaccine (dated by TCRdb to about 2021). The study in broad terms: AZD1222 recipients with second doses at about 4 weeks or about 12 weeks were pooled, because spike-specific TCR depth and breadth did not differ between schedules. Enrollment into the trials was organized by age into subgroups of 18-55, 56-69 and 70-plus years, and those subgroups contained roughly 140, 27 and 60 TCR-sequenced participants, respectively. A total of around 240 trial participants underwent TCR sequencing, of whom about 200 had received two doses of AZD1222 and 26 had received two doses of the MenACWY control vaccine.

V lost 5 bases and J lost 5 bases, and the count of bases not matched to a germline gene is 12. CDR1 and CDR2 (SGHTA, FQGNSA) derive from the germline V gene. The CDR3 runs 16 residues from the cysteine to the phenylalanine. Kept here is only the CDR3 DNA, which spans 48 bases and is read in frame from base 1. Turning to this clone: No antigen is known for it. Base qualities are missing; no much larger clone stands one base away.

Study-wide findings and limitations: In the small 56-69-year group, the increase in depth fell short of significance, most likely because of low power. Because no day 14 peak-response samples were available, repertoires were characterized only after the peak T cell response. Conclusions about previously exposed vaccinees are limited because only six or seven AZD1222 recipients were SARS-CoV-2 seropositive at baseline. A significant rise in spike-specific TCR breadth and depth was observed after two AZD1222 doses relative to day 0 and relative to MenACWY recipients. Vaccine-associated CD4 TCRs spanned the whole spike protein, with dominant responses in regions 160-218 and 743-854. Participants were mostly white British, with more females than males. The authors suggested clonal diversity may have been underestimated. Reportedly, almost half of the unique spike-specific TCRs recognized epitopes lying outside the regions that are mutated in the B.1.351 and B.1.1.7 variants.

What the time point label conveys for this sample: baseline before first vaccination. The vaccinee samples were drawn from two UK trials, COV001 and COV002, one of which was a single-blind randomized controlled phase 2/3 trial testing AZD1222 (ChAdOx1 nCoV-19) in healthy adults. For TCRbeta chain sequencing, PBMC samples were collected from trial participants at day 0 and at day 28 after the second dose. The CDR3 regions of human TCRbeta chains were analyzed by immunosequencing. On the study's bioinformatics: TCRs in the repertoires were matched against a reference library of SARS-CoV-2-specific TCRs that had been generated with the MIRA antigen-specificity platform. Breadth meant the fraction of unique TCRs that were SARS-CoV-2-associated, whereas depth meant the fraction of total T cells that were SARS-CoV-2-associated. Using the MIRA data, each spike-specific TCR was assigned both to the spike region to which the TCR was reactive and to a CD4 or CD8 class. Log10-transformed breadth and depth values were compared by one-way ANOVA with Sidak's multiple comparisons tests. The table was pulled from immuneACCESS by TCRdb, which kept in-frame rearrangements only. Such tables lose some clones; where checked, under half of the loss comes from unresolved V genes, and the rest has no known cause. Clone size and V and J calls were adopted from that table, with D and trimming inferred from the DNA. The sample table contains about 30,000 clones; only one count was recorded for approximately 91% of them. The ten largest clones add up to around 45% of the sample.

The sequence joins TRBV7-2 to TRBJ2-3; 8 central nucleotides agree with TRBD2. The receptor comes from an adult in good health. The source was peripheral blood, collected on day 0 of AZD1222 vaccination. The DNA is TGTGCCAGCAGCAAACTCCCGCGGGGGGCCGGAGATACGCAGTATTTT. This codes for CASSKLPRGAGDTQYF.